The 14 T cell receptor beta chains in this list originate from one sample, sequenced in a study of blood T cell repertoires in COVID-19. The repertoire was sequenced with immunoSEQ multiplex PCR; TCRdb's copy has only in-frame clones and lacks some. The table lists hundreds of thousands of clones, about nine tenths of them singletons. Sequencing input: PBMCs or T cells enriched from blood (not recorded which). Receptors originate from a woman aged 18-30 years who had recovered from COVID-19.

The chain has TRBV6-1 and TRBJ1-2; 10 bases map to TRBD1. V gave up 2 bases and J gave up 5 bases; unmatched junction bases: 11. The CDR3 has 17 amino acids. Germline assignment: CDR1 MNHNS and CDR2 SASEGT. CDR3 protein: CASSEFQGLDRGYGYTF. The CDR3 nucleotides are TGTGCCAGCAGTGAATTTCAAGGGTTGGACAGGGGGTATGGCTACACCTTC.

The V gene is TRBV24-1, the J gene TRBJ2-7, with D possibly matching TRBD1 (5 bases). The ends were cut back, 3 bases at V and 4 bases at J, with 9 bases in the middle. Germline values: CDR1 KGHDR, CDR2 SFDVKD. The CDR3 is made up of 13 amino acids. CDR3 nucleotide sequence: TGTGCCACCAGTGATCGGACAATATACGAGCAGTACTTC. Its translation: CATSDRTIYEQYF.

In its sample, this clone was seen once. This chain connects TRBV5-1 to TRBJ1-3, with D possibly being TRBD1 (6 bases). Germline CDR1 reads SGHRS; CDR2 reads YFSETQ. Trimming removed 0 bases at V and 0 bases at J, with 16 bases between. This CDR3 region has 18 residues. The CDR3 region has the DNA TGCGCCAGCAGCTTGGTGACAGGAGACTTACGCTCTGGAAACACCATATATTTT. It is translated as CASSLVTGDLRSGNTIYF.

CDR3 in DNA: TGTGCCAGTAGTATGTTCCAGGGCACCTCCTACGAGCAGTACTTC. Amino acid sequence: CASSMFQGTSYEQYF. The J gene is TRBJ2-7, the V gene TRBV19; possibly TRBD1 for D (5 bases). The germline CDR1 and CDR2 sequences are LNHDA and SQIVND (reference sequence). CDR3 length equals 15 residues. V lost 3 bases and J 0 bases, leaving 12 bases between the germline ends.

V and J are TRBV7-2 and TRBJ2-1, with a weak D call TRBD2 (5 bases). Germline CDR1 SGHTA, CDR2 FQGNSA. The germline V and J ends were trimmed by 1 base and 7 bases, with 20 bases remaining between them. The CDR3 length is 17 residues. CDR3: CASSLEVGGGRRNEQFF. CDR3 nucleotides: TGTGCCAGCAGCTTAGAAGTGGGCGGCGGGCGGAGAAATGAGCAGTTCTTC.

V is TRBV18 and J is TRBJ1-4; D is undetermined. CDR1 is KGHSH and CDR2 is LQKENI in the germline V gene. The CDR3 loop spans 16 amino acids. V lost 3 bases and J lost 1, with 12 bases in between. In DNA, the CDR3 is TGTGCCAGCTCACCGATGAGAGGGAGAACTAATGAAAAACTGTTTTTT. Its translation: CASSPMRGRTNEKLFF. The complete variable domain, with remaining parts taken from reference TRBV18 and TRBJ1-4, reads NAGVMQNPRHLVRRRGQEARLRCSPMKGHSHVYWYRQLPEEGLKFMVYLQKENIIDESGMPKERFSAEFPKEGPSILRIQQVVRGDSAAYFCASSPMRGRTNEKLFFGSGTQLSVL.

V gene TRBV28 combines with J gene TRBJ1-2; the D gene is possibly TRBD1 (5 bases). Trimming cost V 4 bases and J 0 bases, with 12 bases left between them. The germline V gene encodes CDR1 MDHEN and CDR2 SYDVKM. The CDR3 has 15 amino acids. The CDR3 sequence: CASSWGTHANYGYTF. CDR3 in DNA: TGTGCCAGCAGTTGGGGGACTCACGCTAACTATGGCTACACCTTC.

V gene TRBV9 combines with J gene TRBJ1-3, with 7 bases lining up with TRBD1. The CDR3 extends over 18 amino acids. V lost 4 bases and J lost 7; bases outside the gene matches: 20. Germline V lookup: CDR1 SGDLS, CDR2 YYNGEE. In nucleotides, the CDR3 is TGTGCCAGCAGCCCGTCCCACACAGGGGACCCTAGATGGAACACCATATATTTT. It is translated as CASSPSHTGDPRWNTIYF.

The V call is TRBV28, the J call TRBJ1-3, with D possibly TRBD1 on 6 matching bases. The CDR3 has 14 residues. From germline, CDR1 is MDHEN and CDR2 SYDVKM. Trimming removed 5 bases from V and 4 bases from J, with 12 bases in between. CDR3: CASSLQGTGNTIYF. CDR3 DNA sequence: TGTGCCAGCAGTCTACAGGGTACCGGAAACACCATATATTTT.

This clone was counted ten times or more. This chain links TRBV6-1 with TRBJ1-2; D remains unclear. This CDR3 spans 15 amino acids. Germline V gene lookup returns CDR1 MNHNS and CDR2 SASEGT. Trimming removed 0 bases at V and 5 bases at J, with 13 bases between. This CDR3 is CASSEAWGSGYGYTF. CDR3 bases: TGTGCCAGCAGTGAAGCCTGGGGTAGCGGGTATGGCTACACCTTC.

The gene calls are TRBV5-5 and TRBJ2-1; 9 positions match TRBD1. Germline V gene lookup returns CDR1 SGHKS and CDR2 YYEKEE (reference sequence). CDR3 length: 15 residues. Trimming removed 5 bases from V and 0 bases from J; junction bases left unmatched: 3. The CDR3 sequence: CASSWTGASYNEQFF. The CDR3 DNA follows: TGTGCCAGCAGTTGGACAGGGGCCTCCTACAATGAGCAGTTCTTC.

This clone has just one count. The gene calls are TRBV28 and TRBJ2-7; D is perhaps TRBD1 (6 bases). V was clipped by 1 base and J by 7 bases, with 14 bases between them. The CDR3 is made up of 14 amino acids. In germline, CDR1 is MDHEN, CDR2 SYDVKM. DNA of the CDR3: TGTGCCAGCAGTTTATCCCAGGGGCCTAATGAGCAGTACTTC. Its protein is CASSLSQGPNEQYF.

The CDR3 region is CASSFGDRVSPLHF. The CDR3, as DNA: TGTGCCAGCAGTTTTGGTGACAGGGTTTCACCCCTCCACTTT. The rearrangement uses TRBV28 and TRBJ1-6; 7 bases map to TRBD1. Germline loops: CDR1 MDHEN, CDR2 SYDVKM. The CDR3 is 14 amino acids. V shed 3 bases, J shed 9 bases, and the junction held 5 bases outside the gene matches.

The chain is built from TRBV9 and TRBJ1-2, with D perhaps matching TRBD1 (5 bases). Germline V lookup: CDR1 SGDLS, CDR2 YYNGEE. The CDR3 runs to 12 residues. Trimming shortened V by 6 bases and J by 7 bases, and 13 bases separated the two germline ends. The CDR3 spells CASTTRGGGYTF. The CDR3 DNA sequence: TGTGCCAGCACCACCCGGGGGGGTGGCTACACCTTC.